Below, 31 T cell receptor beta chains from the same sample are listed, as sequenced in a study of T-cell reconstitution after alpha-beta-depleted transplantation in children. Preparation of the TCRbeta library used unique molecular identifiers. TCRdb fed the PCR reads into MiXCR, producing one record per CDR3 protein. The sample gives 90,000 to 100,000 distinct CDR3 sequences, about a quarter of which show up once; 20% to 25% is in the top ten. The specimen was PBMCs, collected before TCRalphabeta/CD19-depleted stem cell transplant. All receptors derive from a boy aged 2-15 years with acute lymphoblastic leukemia, due to receive a stem cell transplant.

V and J are TRBV7-8 and TRBJ2-7; the D gene is possibly TRBD2 (5 bases). The CDR3 consists of 14 residues. The V and J ends lost 3 bases and 5 bases respectively, with 14 bases between them. Germline V gene lookup returns CDR1 SGHVS and CDR2 FQNEAQ. Written as DNA, the CDR3 is TGTGCCAGCAGCTTCGGCAACCCGGGGAACGAGCAGTACTTC. This sequence encodes CASSFGNPGNEQYF.

The rearrangement links TRBV27 to TRBJ2-1; D unresolved. Germline CDR1 is MNHEY and CDR2 is SMNVEV (reference sequence). Trimming pared 6 bases from V and 2 bases from J, leaving 8 bases between. The CDR3 is 13 amino acids. The CDR3 DNA is TGTGCCAGCAGCAGTGGGGCCTACAATGAGCAGTTCTTC. Translation: CASSSGAYNEQFF.

The table lists this clonotype with a few counts. This chain joins TRBV20-1 and TRBJ1-5; D possibly corresponds to TRBD1 (6 bases). The CDR3 extends over 12 amino acids. CDR1 DFQATT and CDR2 SNEGSKA come from the germline V gene (reference sequence). Deletions cut 7 bases from V and 6 bases from J, with 13 bases between. This CDR3 is CSVGGRSQPQHF. Here the CDR3 DNA reads TGCAGTGTGGGGGGGCGAAGTCAGCCCCAGCATTTT.

The chain carries TRBV28 and TRBJ2-7; 8 positions agree with TRBD1. The CDR3 is 16 residues long. The ends lost 2 bases at V and 4 bases at J; junction bases unmatched: 10. Germline V gene data show CDR1 as MDHEN and CDR2 as SYDVKM. The CDR3 loop reads CASSLPTQDREYEQYF. CDR3 bases: TGTGCCAGCAGTTTACCCACCCAGGACAGGGAATACGAGCAGTACTTC.

The V call is TRBV24-1, the J call TRBJ2-6; D ambiguous. Trimming removed 5 bases at V and 0 bases at J, with 4 bases between. The CDR3 covers 14 residues. CDR1 and CDR2 (germline): KGHDR, SFDVKD. DNA of the CDR3: TGTGCCACCAGTGTTGGCTCTGGGGCCAACGTCCTGACTTTC. Its protein product is CATSVGSGANVLTF.

J is TRBJ2-5 and V is TRBV7-2; TRBD1 matches 7 bases. Trimming took 5 bases from V and 5 from J; bases not matched to a gene: 14. This CDR3 has 16 residues. Germline V CDR1 and CDR2: SGHTA, FQGNSA. The CDR3 reads CASSVLRGLLGETQYF. The CDR3 region has the DNA TGTGCCAGCAGCGTACTAAGGGGGCTCTTGGGGGAGACCCAGTACTTC. The whole variable domain, remainder taken from reference TRBV7-2 and TRBJ2-5, is GAGVSQSPSNKVTEKGKDVELRCDPISGHTALYWYRQSLGQGLEFLIYFQGNSAPDKSGLPSDRFSAERTGGSVSTLTIQRTQQEDSAVYLCASSVLRGLLGETQYFGPGTRLLVL.

The chain links TRBV14 to TRBJ2-7; D is undetermined. CDR3 size: 17 residues. With 0 bases removed from V and 1 base from J, the gap between germline ends came to 16 bases. Germline CDR1 is SGHDN and CDR2 is FVKESK. CDR3 protein: CASSQDPPQVGSYEQYF. The CDR3 DNA is TGTGCCAGCAGCCAAGATCCTCCGCAGGTGGGGTCCTACGAGCAGTACTTC.

A few counts support this clonotype. The J gene is TRBJ1-2, the V gene TRBV29-1; D unresolved. Germline V gene data show CDR1 as SQVTM and CDR2 as ANQGSEA. The CDR3 loop spans 15 amino acids. V lost 1 base and J 7 bases, leaving 19 bases between the germline ends. The CDR3 DNA follows: TGCAGCGTTGAAGGTCATCAAGGCAGTTCTAGTGGCTACACCTTC. Translation: CSVEGHQGSSSGYTF.

To note about this clonotype: With a much larger clone just one base away, this may be a read error. This sequence joins TRBV12-3 or TRBV12-4 and TRBJ2-1; 9 nucleotides match TRBD2. The CDR3 runs 14 residues. The J segment lost 7 bases and the V segment lost 6 bases, leaving 7 bases of the junction unmatched. The CDR3 DNA reads TGTGCCAGCAGCCCCAGCGGGAGGACGAATGAGCAGTTCTTC. Its translation: CASSPSGRTNEQFF.

The table lists this clonotype with a few counts. The chain carries TRBV20-1 and TRBJ2-5, with D perhaps matching TRBD2 (6 bases). There are 15 residues in the CDR3. Germline V lookup: CDR1 DFQATT, CDR2 SNEGSKA (reference sequence). Trimming removed 6 bases from V and 3 bases from J, with 20 bases in between. CDR3 DNA: TGCAGTGCCCCCTCCAGCGGAGGGAACAAAGAGACCCAGTACTTC. It yields the protein CSAPSSGGNKETQYF.

In this sample, this clonotype turned up a few times. V usage is TRBV5-1 and J usage is TRBJ2-3; 7 positions match TRBD1. From germline, CDR1 is SGHRS and CDR2 YFSETQ. CDR3 length: 18 amino acids. Trimming at V came to 4 bases and at J to 4 bases, leaving 18 bases not matched to a gene. The CDR3 DNA is TGCGCCAGCAGCCCCAAACCCCAACAGGGGAATGGGGCAGATACGCAGTATTTT. This codes for CASSPKPQQGNGADTQYF.

This clonotype was observed a few times. This rearrangement joins TRBV5-5 to TRBJ1-5; D perhaps matches TRBD1 (5 bases). V lost 1 base to trimming and J lost 3 bases, with 11 bases between them. CDR1 SGHKS and CDR2 YYEKEE come from the germline V gene (reference sequence). The CDR3 contains 15 residues. For the CDR3, the DNA is TGTGCCAGCAGCTTGCTCGGGGGAAACAATCAGCCCCAGCATTTT. Residues: CASSLLGGNNQPQHF.

The chain has TRBV20-1 and TRBJ1-5, with TRBD1 as a possible D gene (5 bases). The germline V and J ends were trimmed by 5 bases and 1 base, with 15 bases remaining between them. CDR1 and CDR2 (germline): DFQATT, SNEGSKA (reference sequence). CDR3 length: 15 amino acids. CDR3 residues: CSASRGGVSNQPQHF. CDR3 coding DNA: TGCAGTGCTTCGCGGGGGGGAGTGAGCAATCAGCCCCAGCATTTT.

The CDR3 bases are TGCAGTGCTAAACTGACGAGCTCCTACGAGCAGTACTTC. It specifies CSAKLTSSYEQYF. This chain links TRBV20-1 with TRBJ2-7; no clear D. Germline V gene data show CDR1 as DFQATT and CDR2 as SNEGSKA (reference sequence). Trimming removed 4 bases at V and 0 bases at J, with 10 bases between. The CDR3 covers 13 residues.

There are a few counts of this clonotype. The chain is built from TRBV7-3 and TRBJ2-1; D might be TRBD2 (6 bases). The germline V and J ends were trimmed by 0 bases and 3 bases, with 24 bases remaining between them. This CDR3 spans 20 amino acids. Germline values: CDR1 SGHTA, CDR2 FQGTGA. The CDR3 nucleotides are TGTGCCAGCAGCTTAACGGCGTTAAGGGTAGCGGAGAGGAACTACAATGAGCAGTTCTTC. Amino acids: CASSLTALRVAERNYNEQFF.

V is TRBV29-1 and J is TRBJ2-2; D unclear. The V gene's germline CDR1 is SQVTM and CDR2 ANQGSEA. The CDR3 has 12 amino acids. The germline V and J ends were trimmed by 3 bases and 6 bases, with 8 bases remaining between them. In nucleotides, the CDR3 is TGCAGCGTTGAGGCGATCCCCGGGGAGCTGTTTTTT. This translates into CSVEAIPGELFF.

The rearrangement joins TRBV12-3 or TRBV12-4 to TRBJ1-4; possibly TRBD1 for D (6 bases). Deletions cut 5 bases from V and 5 bases from J, with 12 bases between. CDR3 length: 14 residues. CDR3 DNA: TGTGCCAGCAGTCGGACAGTATCGAATGAAAAACTGTTTTTT. This gives the protein CASSRTVSNEKLFF.

The table lists this clonotype with many counts. The chain combines TRBV7-7 with TRBJ2-1, with 11 positions matching TRBD2. CDR1 is SSHAT, CDR2 FNYEAQ, per germline (reference sequence). This CDR3 has 16 amino acids. V lost 5 bases to trimming and J lost 8 bases; unmatched junction nucleotides: 11. DNA of the CDR3: TGTGCCAGCAGCCGAGGGACTAGCGGAGGGGTCGATGAGCAGTTCTTC. This sequence encodes CASSRGTSGGVDEQFF.

The chain links TRBV18 to TRBJ2-7; 8 nucleotides align to TRBD1. From germline, CDR1 is KGHSH and CDR2 LQKENI. V shed 3 bases, J shed 3 bases, and the junction held 10 bases outside the gene matches. The CDR3 totals 16 residues. CDR3 DNA sequence: TGTGCCAGCTCACCTCTTTTGACAGGGGCGATCTACGAGCAGTACTTC. Its protein product is CASSPLLTGAIYEQYF.

The sample holds a few counts of this clonotype. The genes are TRBV5-5 and TRBJ2-1; TRBD2 agrees at 10 bases. V was pared by 4 bases and J by 9 bases, with 10 bases of the junction left unmatched. The CDR3 totals 15 residues. Germline V CDR1 and CDR2: SGHKS, YYEKEE (reference sequence). The CDR3 protein is CASSPPGLAIGEQFF. The CDR3 coding sequence is TGTGCCAGCAGCCCCCCGGGACTAGCGATCGGTGAGCAGTTCTTC.

The chain couples TRBV28 to TRBJ2-2; D unresolved. The CDR3 loop spans 13 amino acids. Trimming pared 0 bases from V and 1 base from J, leaving 0 bases between. The germline CDR1 and CDR2 sequences are MDHEN and SYDVKM. DNA for the CDR3: TGTGCCAGCAGTTTATGGAACACCGGGGAGCTGTTTTTT. It specifies CASSLWNTGELFF.

V is TRBV10-3 and J is TRBJ1-2; TRBD1 matches 9 bases. The junction had 2 bases not matched to a gene; V was cut back by 10 bases and J by 2 bases. This CDR3 region has 12 residues. Germline-derived CDR1 and CDR2 are ENHRY and SYGVKD. The CDR3 DNA is TGTGCCACCGGGACAGGGAACTATGGCTACACCTTC. It encodes CATGTGNYGYTF.

This rearrangement joins TRBV7-9 to TRBJ2-2; D is possibly TRBD1 (6 bases). The CDR3 runs to 16 residues. CDR1 is SEHNR and CDR2 is FQNEAQ in the germline V gene (reference sequence). V shed 7 bases and J shed 0 bases, with 15 bases lying between them. As DNA, the CDR3 is TGTGCCAGCACCGGGGACATGATCGCGAACACCGGGGAGCTGTTTTTT. Translated: CASTGDMIANTGELFF.

The rearrangement links TRBV6-2 or TRBV6-3 to TRBJ2-7, with D tentatively TRBD1 (5 bases). CDR3 length equals 14 residues. The V gene's germline CDR1 is MNHEY and CDR2 SVGEGT. Trimming cost V 7 bases and J 3 bases, with 16 bases left between them. CDR3 region: CASKADKTYYEQYF. Written as DNA, the CDR3 is TGTGCCAGCAAGGCGGACAAGACCTACTACGAGCAGTACTTC.

This clonotype was counted only a few times. The V and J genes are TRBV10-3 and TRBJ2-7, with 12 bases aligning to TRBD2. The CDR3 extends over 15 amino acids. The V gene end was trimmed by 7 bases and the J gene end by 2 bases; junction bases not matched to a gene: 6. Germline values: CDR1 ENHRY, CDR2 SYGVKD. CDR3 residues: CAINSASGRAYEQYF. The CDR3 bases are TGTGCCATCAATTCCGCTAGCGGGAGGGCCTACGAGCAGTACTTC.

The V call is TRBV28, the J call TRBJ2-1; weak D call: TRBD2 (7 bases). V was clipped by 6 bases and J by 7 bases, with 19 bases between them. CDR1 and CDR2 (germline): MDHEN, SYDVKM. This CDR3 has 15 residues. CDR3 residues: CASSSFGGANNEQFF. The CDR3 bases are TGTGCCAGCAGCTCGTTTGGGGGGGCGAATAATGAGCAGTTCTTC.

This clonotype was picked up a small number of times. The chain combines TRBV5-1 with TRBJ2-2, with TRBD2 as a possible D gene (5 bases). Trimming took 6 bases from V and 6 from J, leaving 21 bases between them. This CDR3 has 16 amino acids. The germline V gene has CDR1 SGHRS and CDR2 YFSETQ. The CDR3 reads CASNERTGRRPGELFF. Written as DNA, the CDR3 is TGCGCCAGCAACGAAAGGACTGGTAGGCGTCCCGGGGAGCTGTTTTTT.

The CDR3 sequence is CASRGDGNEQFF. DNA for the CDR3: TGTGCCAGCAGGGGGGACGGGAATGAGCAGTTCTTC. The V gene is TRBV2, the J gene TRBJ2-1, with D perhaps TRBD1 or TRBD2 (5 bases each). V dropped 6 bases and J dropped 7 bases, with 10 bases sitting between them. The CDR3 runs to 12 residues. Germline V gene lookup returns CDR1 SNHLY and CDR2 FYNNEI.

V usage is TRBV4-3 and J usage is TRBJ2-2; 12 bases fit TRBD2. The CDR3 length is 17 residues. The J segment lost 6 bases and the V segment lost 1 base, leaving 6 bases of the junction unmatched. Looked up from germline, CDR1 is LGHNA and CDR2 is YSLEER. The CDR3 protein is CASSQALAGGAAGELFF. The CDR3 DNA is TGCGCCAGCAGCCAAGCTCTAGCGGGAGGGGCGGCCGGGGAGCTGTTTTTT.

The chain combines TRBV11-2 with TRBJ1-5; 10 bases fit TRBD1. From germline, CDR1 is SGHAT and CDR2 FQNNGV. The trim removed 5 bases at V and 4 bases at J, leaving 5 bases unmatched. This CDR3 is 15 amino acids long. The CDR3 region is CASSPGTGVNQPQHF. CDR3 coding DNA: TGTGCCAGCAGCCCCGGGACAGGGGTTAATCAGCCCCAGCATTTT. Full variable domain (outside the CDR3, taken from reference TRBV11-2 and TRBJ1-5): EAGVAQSPRYKIIEKRQSVAFWCNPISGHATLYWYQQILGQGPKLLIQFQNNGVVDDSQLPKDRFSAERLKGVDSTLKIQPAKLEDSAVYLCASSPGTGVNQPQHFGDGTRLSIL.

This clonotype was seen a handful of times. The gene calls are TRBV10-3 and TRBJ2-2, with 11 bases aligning to TRBD2. V dropped 0 bases and J dropped 5; count of bases not matched to a gene: 8. The CDR3 runs 18 residues. Germline-derived CDR1 and CDR2 are ENHRY and SYGVKD. The CDR3 region has the DNA TGTGCCATCAGTGAGTCGGGAACAGGGACTAGCGGAACCGGGGAGCTGTTTTTT. Translated, it gives CAISESGTGTSGTGELFF.